This T cell receptor beta chain was obtained from a study of Ad26.COV2.S vaccination and SARS-CoV-2 variants. The treatment was: over 15 received Ad26.COV2.S at low or high dose, single or two shots; about 5 received placebo; per-sample allocation not given. All samples were drawn on day 63, counting from the first vaccine or placebo injection. Donation was by an adult aged 18-55 years who was in Boston. The shot given was an Ad26 vector that makes Wuhan-strain SARS-CoV-2 spike. The protocol was immunoSEQ multiplex PCR, while the TCRdb copy is restricted to in-frame clones and leaves out a portion. Of about 400,000 clones listed, around 91% are singletons. The CDR3 extends over 18 amino acids. Germline V gives CDR1 LGHNT, CDR2 FRNRAP. Trimming at V came to 1 base and at J to 1 base, leaving 6 bases not matched to a gene.

This TCR came from a person between 18 and 65 years old who received the Ad26.COV2.S COVID-19 vaccine or a placebo. The rearrangement uses TRBV12-5 and TRBJ2-3; 12 nucleotides line up with TRBD2. The sample was peripheral blood, taken in a trial of Ad26.COV2.S vaccine versus placebo. The CDR3 region is CASGLGLAGAVGTDTQYF. In DNA form, the CDR3 reads TGTGCTAGTGGTTTGGGACTAGCGGGAGCCGTTGGCACAGATACGCAGTATTTT.